The sample holds a few counts of the clone carrying this T cell receptor (beta chain). Sequencing relied on a cDNA template that was reverse transcribed from extracted RNA. Libraries were prepared by immunoSEQ multiplex PCR; TCRdb keeps only in-frame clonotypes and omits some of them. Of 55,000 to 75,000 clones in the sample, about half were seen once. The data were taken from a study of CD8+ T cells in alopecia areata. The CDR3 length is 13 residues. In germline, CDR1 is SGHRS, CDR2 YFSETQ. V was shortened by 7 bases and J by 1 base, with 10 bases between the two germline ends. This receptor was taken from a human donor with alopecia areata. The specimen was CD8+ T cells sorted from blood, collected at week 0. This rearrangement joins TRBV5-1 to TRBJ2-3; no firm D call. The DNA for the CDR3 is TGCGCCAGCGTCAAAGGAGGCACAGATACGCAGTATTTT. Encoded protein: CASVKGGTDTQYF. Based on the CDR3 plus reference TRBV5-1 and TRBJ2-3, the full variable domain is KAGVTQTPRYLIKTRGQQVTLSCSPISGHRSVSWYQQTPGQGLQFLFEYFSETQRNKGNFPGRFSGRQFSNSRSEMNVSTLELGDSALYLCASVKGGTDTQYFGPGTRLTVL.